A selection of T cell receptor beta chains follows, all from one sample in a study of T-cell memory formation after mild COVID-19. TCRdb analysed the 5' RACE reads with MiXCR anew, one entry per CDR3 protein. The table lists 550,000 to 600,000 distinct CDR3 sequences, 15% to 20% of them singletons. The sequenced material came from PBMCs or a T cell subset sorted from them (not recorded which). Receptors originate from an adult woman who had mild COVID-19 (a few samples of this study predate the infection). Cell type and time point are not known. The CDR3 runs from the conserved cysteine through the conserved F or W. The order of the fields is V gene, clone size, J gene, D gene, CDR3 DNA, CDR3 protein. The D gene is left open where the match is weak. Expanded clones get a size class; other rows say once, few or many, or leave the size out.

v_call: TRBV7-8
clone_size: NA
j_call: TRBJ1-4
d_call: TRBD1
cdr3_nt: TGTGCCAGCAGGAACGCCGGGACAGGGAATGAAAAACTGTTTTTT
cdr3_aa: CASRNAGTGNEKLFF

v_call: TRBV5-1
clone_size: few
j_call: TRBJ2-1
d_call: TRBD1
cdr3_nt: TGCGCCAGCGGCCCCGGGACAGGGTCTGAGGAGCAGTTCTTC
cdr3_aa: CASGPGTGSEEQFF

v_call: TRBV19
clone_size: NA
j_call: TRBJ1-1
d_call: NA
cdr3_nt: TGTGCCAGTACCTCCGGAGTTCGGACGAACACTGAAGCTTTCTTT
cdr3_aa: CASTSGVRTNTEAFF

v_call: TRBV9
clone_size: few
j_call: TRBJ2-2
d_call: NA
cdr3_nt: TGTGCCAGCAGCGTAGACGAGGTTAACACCGGGGAGCTGTTTTTT
cdr3_aa: CASSVDEVNTGELFF

v_call: TRBV11-1
clone_size: few
j_call: TRBJ1-4
d_call: NA
cdr3_nt: TGTGCCAGCAGCCCAGGCCTCGCCGGGCGGGAAAAACTGTTTTTT
cdr3_aa: CASSPGLAGREKLFF

v_call: TRBV12-3/TRBV12-4
clone_size: NA
j_call: TRBJ2-1
d_call: NA
cdr3_nt: TGTGCCAGCAGTTTAGCTGTCTTGGTGTCAGGGGTTGACAATGAGCAGTTCTTC
cdr3_aa: CASSLAVLVSGVDNEQFF

v_call: TRBV12-3/TRBV12-4
clone_size: NA
j_call: TRBJ2-3
d_call: NA
cdr3_nt: TGTGCCAGCAGTTTAGCGCTAGTTAGGGGAACGCAGTATTTT
cdr3_aa: CASSLALVRGTQYF

v_call: TRBV6-1
clone_size: few
j_call: TRBJ2-3
d_call: NA
cdr3_nt: TGTGCCAGCAGAGAAAATACCGGGATCACAGATACGCAGTATTTT
cdr3_aa: CASRENTGITDTQYF

v_call: TRBV20-1
clone_size: few
j_call: TRBJ1-2
d_call: NA
cdr3_nt: TGCAGTGCGGCGGGGGCTTCAAAAGGTGGCTACACCTTC
cdr3_aa: CSAAGASKGGYTF

v_call: TRBV4-3
clone_size: few
j_call: TRBJ1-6
d_call: TRBD1
cdr3_nt: TGCGCCAGCAGCCAAGATCAGGGGGTGGATTCACCCCTCCACTTT
cdr3_aa: CASSQDQGVDSPLHF

v_call: TRBV5-1
clone_size: few
j_call: TRBJ1-3
d_call: TRBD1
cdr3_nt: TGCGCCAGCCACACAGGGGAATCAGCTTCTGGAAACACCATATATTTT
cdr3_aa: CASHTGESASGNTIYF

v_call: TRBV2
clone_size: few
j_call: TRBJ2-7
d_call: TRBD1
cdr3_nt: TGTGCCAGCAGTACTCCTTTCGGACAGGACATTCTCAGCTCCTACGAGCAGTACTTC
cdr3_aa: CASSTPFGQDILSSYEQYF

v_call: TRBV13
clone_size: NA
j_call: TRBJ2-5
d_call: TRBD1
cdr3_nt: TGTGCCAGCAGCTCAAACAGGGGGGAAGAGACCCAGTACTTC
cdr3_aa: CASSSNRGEETQYF

v_call: TRBV6-5
clone_size: NA
j_call: TRBJ2-5
d_call: NA
cdr3_nt: TGTGCCAGCCGGATCACAGAGAAAGAGACCCAGTACTTC
cdr3_aa: CASRITEKETQYF

v_call: TRBV7-2
clone_size: NA
j_call: TRBJ1-5
d_call: NA
cdr3_nt: TGTGCCAGCAGCTTAGGGGTCGTAGAGCCCCAGCATTTT
cdr3_aa: CASSLGVVEPQHF

v_call: TRBV18
clone_size: few
j_call: TRBJ1-2
d_call: NA
cdr3_nt: TGTGCCAGCTCACCACCGGGACTTCTAAACTATGGCTACACCTTC
cdr3_aa: CASSPPGLLNYGYTF

v_call: TRBV30
clone_size: NA
j_call: TRBJ1-1
d_call: NA
cdr3_nt: TGTGCCTGGAGCCGAACCAGGAACACTGAAGCTTTCTTT
cdr3_aa: CAWSRTRNTEAFF

v_call: TRBV28
clone_size: few
j_call: TRBJ2-7
d_call: NA
cdr3_nt: TGTGCAACGCGCCTAAGTGTGTTCGAGCAGTACTTC
cdr3_aa: CATRLSVFEQYF

v_call: TRBV5-4
clone_size: few
j_call: TRBJ2-7
d_call: NA
cdr3_nt: TGTGCCAGCAGCCACCCCAGGGATACCTACGAGCAGTACTTC
cdr3_aa: CASSHPRDTYEQYF

v_call: TRBV27
clone_size: few
j_call: TRBJ2-2
d_call: TRBD2
cdr3_nt: TGTGCCAGCAGAAGCAGCGGGGGGTCCGGGGAGCTGTTTTTT
cdr3_aa: CASRSSGGSGELFF

v_call: TRBV5-1
clone_size: NA
j_call: TRBJ2-3
d_call: TRBD2
cdr3_nt: TGCGCCAGCAGCGAGGGACTAGCGGGAGGACTGACAGATACGCAGTATTTT
cdr3_aa: CASSEGLAGGLTDTQYF

v_call: TRBV28
clone_size: many
j_call: TRBJ1-1
d_call: TRBD1
cdr3_nt: TGTGCCAGCAGTTCCCTACAGGGGGCGCGGACTGAAGCTTTCTTT
cdr3_aa: CASSSLQGARTEAFF

v_call: TRBV10-3
clone_size: NA
j_call: TRBJ2-7
d_call: NA
cdr3_nt: TGTGCCATCAGTACGGCTACCGGCGGCGAGCAGTACTTC
cdr3_aa: CAISTATGGEQYF

v_call: TRBV7-7
clone_size: NA
j_call: TRBJ2-5
d_call: NA
cdr3_nt: TGTGCTAGCAGCCTCGACTTCCTAGAGACCCAGTACTTC
cdr3_aa: CASSLDFLETQYF

v_call: TRBV2
clone_size: NA
j_call: TRBJ1-1
d_call: NA
cdr3_nt: TGTGCCAGCAGTGTCAGGAGCCTGAACACTGAAGCTTTCTTT
cdr3_aa: CASSVRSLNTEAFF

v_call: TRBV6-5
clone_size: few
j_call: TRBJ2-5
d_call: NA
cdr3_nt: TGTGCCAGCAGTTACTGGGGGCAGCAAGAGACCCAGTACTTC
cdr3_aa: CASSYWGQQETQYF

v_call: TRBV12-5
clone_size: NA
j_call: TRBJ1-1
d_call: NA
cdr3_nt: TGTGCTAGTGGACCCTCTCTCTGGGGGGACACTGAAGCTTTCTTT
cdr3_aa: CASGPSLWGDTEAFF

v_call: TRBV7-2
clone_size: NA
j_call: TRBJ2-7
d_call: NA
cdr3_nt: TGTGCCAGCAGCTTAGGGCAGGGGATGTACGAGCAGTACTTC
cdr3_aa: CASSLGQGMYEQYF

v_call: TRBV14
clone_size: NA
j_call: TRBJ2-7
d_call: NA
cdr3_nt: TGTGCCAGCAGCCAAGGGGCAGGGAGTTCCTACGAGCAGTACTTC
cdr3_aa: CASSQGAGSSYEQYF

v_call: TRBV6-5
clone_size: few
j_call: TRBJ1-3
d_call: NA
cdr3_nt: TGTGCCAGCAGTCCACAGGAAAGCTCTGGAAACACCATATATTTT
cdr3_aa: CASSPQESSGNTIYF

v_call: TRBV27
clone_size: NA
j_call: TRBJ2-5
d_call: NA
cdr3_nt: TGTGCCAGCAGACCGGACAGGCGGGACAGCGCCCAGTACTTC
cdr3_aa: CASRPDRRDSAQYF

v_call: TRBV15
clone_size: NA
j_call: TRBJ2-6
d_call: NA
cdr3_nt: TGTGCCACCAGCCTACGCGGGCCTGGGGCCAACGTCCTGACTTTC
cdr3_aa: CATSLRGPGANVLTF

v_call: TRBV20-1
clone_size: many
j_call: TRBJ2-4
d_call: TRBD2
cdr3_nt: TGCAGTGCTAGGAAGACTAGCGGGGGGGCGGAAGCCAAAAACATTCAGTACTTC
cdr3_aa: CSARKTSGGAEAKNIQYF